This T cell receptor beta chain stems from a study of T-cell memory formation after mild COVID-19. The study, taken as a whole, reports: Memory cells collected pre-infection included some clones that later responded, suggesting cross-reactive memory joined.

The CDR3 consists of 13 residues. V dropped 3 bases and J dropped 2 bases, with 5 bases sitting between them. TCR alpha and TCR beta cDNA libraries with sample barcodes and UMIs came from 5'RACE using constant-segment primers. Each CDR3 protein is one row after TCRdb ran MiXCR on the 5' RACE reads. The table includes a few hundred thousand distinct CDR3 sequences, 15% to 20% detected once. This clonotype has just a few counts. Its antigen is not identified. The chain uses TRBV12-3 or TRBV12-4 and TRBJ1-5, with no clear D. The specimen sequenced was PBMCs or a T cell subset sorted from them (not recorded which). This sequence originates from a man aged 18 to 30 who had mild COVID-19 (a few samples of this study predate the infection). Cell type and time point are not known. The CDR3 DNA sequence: TGTGCCAGCAGTTTCGATCGCAATCAGCCCCAGCATTTT. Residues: CASSFDRNQPQHF.